This T cell receptor beta chain was found in a study of T cell responses to AZD1222 COVID-19 vaccine (dated by TCRdb to about 2021). Describing the broader study: TCR sequencing covered 230 to 250 trial participants: 200 to 210 given two doses of AZD1222 and 26 given two doses of MenACWY control vaccine. Trial participants were enrolled by age into subgroups of 18-55, 56-69 and 70-plus years, and approximately 150, 30 and 60 TCR-sequenced participants, respectively, were included in these subgroups. Study-wide conclusions, independent of this receptor: No day 14 peak-response samples were available, so repertoires were characterized only after the peak T cell response. In the small 56-69-year group, the increase in depth fell short of significance, most likely because of low power. Conclusions about previously exposed vaccinees were limited because only six or seven AZD1222 recipients were SARS-CoV-2 seropositive at baseline. Reportedly, almost half of the unique spike-specific TCRs recognized epitopes lying outside the regions that are mutated in the B.1.351 and B.1.1.7 variants. Most participants were white British and females outnumbered males, and the authors suggested that clonal diversity may have been underestimated. After two AZD1222 doses, both the breadth and the depth of spike-specific TCRs were significantly higher than at day 0 and than in MenACWY recipients. CD4 TCRs associated with the vaccine covered the entire spike protein, and the dominant responses were in regions 160-218 and 743-854.

Per the publication, the time point label means: about 28 days (+/-7) after the second vaccine dose. AZD1222 recipients whose second dose came at about 4 weeks and those whose second dose came at about 12 weeks were combined into one group, since spike-specific TCR depth and breadth did not differ between the two schedules. Vaccinee samples were obtained from the UK trials COV001 and COV002, which included a single-blind randomized controlled phase 2/3 trial of AZD1222 (ChAdOx1 nCoV-19) in healthy adults. For TCRbeta chain sequencing, PBMC samples from trial participants were taken at day 0 and at day 28 after the second dose. The CDR3 regions of human TCRbeta chains were subjected to immunosequencing. In the authors' own workflow: Repertoire TCRs were matched against a reference library of SARS-CoV-2-specific TCRs generated with the MIRA antigen-specificity platform. Breadth was defined as the fraction of unique TCRs that were SARS-CoV-2-associated. Depth was defined as the fraction of total T cells that were SARS-CoV-2-associated. Using the MIRA data, each spike-specific TCR was assigned both to the spike region to which the TCR was reactive and to a CD4 or CD8 class. Log10-transformed breadth and depth values were compared by one-way ANOVA with Sidak's multiple comparisons tests. Sourced from immuneACCESS, this table was stored by TCRdb with only in-frame sequences that have V and J called. A share of the clones is absent; for the studies checked, an unresolved V gene accounts for under half, and the remainder has no known explanation. V and J calls and clone size are as listed in that table; D and trimming were resolved from the DNA. The sample table records 100,000 to 150,000 clones; 88% of these occur just once. The ten biggest clones cover roughly 4% of the sample.

Remarks on this clone: This receptor's antigen is unknown. No clone much larger than this one lies a single base away; base qualities are absent.

The CDR3, from cysteine to phenylalanine, totals 16 residues. Of the read, only the CDR3 DNA is kept; its 48 bases are in frame from base 1. This receptor was obtained from an adult who received the AZD1222 COVID-19 vaccine. The specimen was peripheral blood, collected 28 days after the second AZD1222 dose. The chain is assembled from TRBV21-1 and TRBJ1-1; the table's D call, TRBD1, has no DNA check behind it. TRBV21-1 is assigned pseudogene status. The sequenced DNA is TGTGCCAGCAGCAAAGAAGGGACAGCTAAGAACACTGAAGCTTTCTTT. Its translation reads: CASSKEGTAKNTEAFF.